This T cell receptor beta chain was sequenced for a study of blood T cell repertoires in COVID-19. This CDR3 spans 12 amino acids. Germline V CDR1 and CDR2: MGHDK, SYGVNS. The ends were cut back, 3 bases at V and 3 bases at J, with 6 bases in the middle. Libraries were prepared by immunoSEQ multiplex PCR; TCRdb keeps only in-frame clonotypes and omits some of them. The sample carries roughly 14,000 clones, 84% recorded once. Sequencing was performed on peripheral blood. The genes are TRBV25-1 and TRBJ2-7; possibly TRBD1 for D (5 bases). The sequence came from a woman between 45 and 60 years old with active or convalescent COVID-19. The CDR3 nucleotides are TGTGCCAGCAGTGACAGGGACTACGAGCAGTACTTC. Its translation: CASSDRDYEQYF.